This paragraph covers one T cell receptor beta chain sequence. Those enrolled in Seattle joined during active infection and were followed longitudinally afterward. This specimen belongs to a study of blood T cell repertoires in COVID-19. Across the study: Specimens from acute and convalescent COVID-19 originated in the United States, Italy and Spain. The analysed material was cDNA or gDNA that came from T cells, B-cell-depleted T cells, or PBMCs.

Per the germline V gene, CDR1 is LGHDT and CDR2 is YNNKEL (reference sequence). The CDR3 has 16 amino acids. The J segment lost 3 bases and the V segment lost 5 bases, leaving 9 bases of the junction unmatched. As handled by the study authors: Estimated nucleated cell counts came from reference gene primer amplification. Sequencing used immunoSEQ multiplex PCR; TCRdb keeps in-frame clones, though not all of them. V, J and clone size are taken as reported in that table, and D and trimming were inferred from the DNA itself. The repertoire holds approximately 350,000 clones, with around nine tenths as singletons.

Sequencing was done on a sample of peripheral blood. This clonotype was sampled from a woman in her fifties or sixties with COVID-19, enrolled during active disease. The gene calls are TRBV3-1 (or the pseudogene TRBV3-2) and TRBJ2-5, with 10 positions matching TRBD2. CDR3: CASSEPSGGAKETQYF. The CDR3 bases are TGTGCCAGCAGCGAGCCCAGCGGGGGGGCGAAAGAGACCCAGTACTTC.